Following are 26 T cell receptor beta chains from one sample sequenced in a study of blood T cell repertoires in COVID-19. Produced via immunoSEQ multiplex PCR; TCRdb's table is partial and in-frame only. The data contain roughly 500,000 clones, 89% of them singletons. Sequencing used peripheral blood. These receptors were collected from a young man with COVID-19, enrolled during active disease.

This clone was observed a single time. V and J are TRBV3-1 (or the pseudogene TRBV3-2) and TRBJ1-2; unclear D gene. The V end lost 2 bases, the J end lost 3 bases, and 7 bases lay between the germline ends. The CDR3 totals 13 residues. Germline loops: CDR1 LGHDT, CDR2 YNNKEL (reference sequence). CDR3: CASSQSSHYGYTF. The CDR3, as DNA: TGTGCCAGCAGCCAAAGCTCTCACTATGGCTACACCTTC.

The V and J genes are TRBV28 and TRBJ2-7; a possible D gene is TRBD2 (6 bases). The V gene lost 3 bases and the J gene lost 10 bases, with 10 bases spanning the gap. CDR1 and CDR2 from the germline V gene are MDHEN and SYDVKM. This CDR3 has 11 residues. Here the CDR3 DNA reads TGTGCCAGCAGTTTGTGGGGGGAACAGTACTTC. Its translation: CASSLWGEQYF. Full variable domain (outside the CDR3, taken from reference TRBV28 and TRBJ2-7): DVKVTQSSRYLVKRTGEKVFLECVQDMDHENMFWYRQDPGLGLRLIYFSYDVKMKEKGDIPEGYSVSREKKERFSLILESASTNQTSMYLCASSLWGEQYFGPGTRLTVT.

In its sample, this clone was seen once. The chain joins TRBV24-1 to TRBJ2-1; 11 bases fit TRBD2. This CDR3 has 14 amino acids. Germline CDR1 KGHDR, CDR2 SFDVKD. After removal of 9 bases from V and 4 bases from J, the junction contained 4 bases not matched to a gene. The CDR3 spells CATGSSGGYNEQFF. CDR3 bases: TGTGCCACCGGCTCTAGCGGGGGGTACAATGAGCAGTTCTTC.

The V call is TRBV5-1, the J call TRBJ2-3, with D possibly matching TRBD1 (5 bases). The CDR3 contains 17 residues. Trimming removed 3 bases from V and 2 bases from J, with 19 bases in between. Per the germline V gene, CDR1 is SGHRS and CDR2 is YFSETQ. CDR3 DNA sequence: TGCGCCAGCAGCTCGGCCCCGCAGGGCCCATTCACAGATACGCAGTATTTT. The encoded protein is CASSSAPQGPFTDTQYF. The full variable domain, rest sourced from reference TRBV5-1 and TRBJ2-3, is KAGVTQTPRYLIKTRGQQVTLSCSPISGHRSVSWYQQTPGQGLQFLFEYFSETQRNKGNFPGRFSGRQFSNSRSEMNVSTLELGDSALYLCASSSAPQGPFTDTQYFGPGTRLTVL.

The chain couples TRBV7-9 to TRBJ1-1; 7 bases are shared with TRBD1. With V trimmed by 4 bases and J by 5 bases, 4 bases remained unmatched. Looked up from germline, CDR1 is SEHNR and CDR2 is FQNEAQ (reference sequence). The CDR3 extends over 13 amino acids. The CDR3 region has the DNA TGTGCCAGCAGCTCACAGGGGCGGACTGAAGCTTTCTTT. This sequence encodes CASSSQGRTEAFF.

This clone was counted a few times. The chain recombines TRBV14 with TRBJ2-5; 12 bases are shared with TRBD1. There are 20 residues in the CDR3. With 1 base clipped from V and 7 bases from J, the junction kept 19 bases outside the gene matches. Looked up from germline, CDR1 is SGHDN and CDR2 is FVKESK. The CDR3 region is CASSQVWDRGLSGVGGTQYF. As DNA, the CDR3 is TGTGCCAGCAGCCAAGTTTGGGACAGGGGGCTCTCAGGTGTCGGAGGGACCCAGTACTTC.

This rearrangement joins TRBV6-1 to TRBJ2-7; D remains unclear. CDR3 size: 12 residues. Trimming cost V 1 base and J 3 bases, with 4 bases left between them. From germline, CDR1 is MNHNS and CDR2 SASEGT. CDR3 amino acids: CASSEDIYEQYF. The CDR3 bases are TGTGCCAGCAGTGAAGATATCTACGAGCAGTACTTC.

V is TRBV6-5 and J is TRBJ2-3; 7 bases line up with TRBD2. The CDR3 length is 15 residues. The germline gives CDR1 MNHEY, CDR2 SVGAGI. Trimming at V came to 2 bases and at J to 2 bases, leaving 4 bases not matched to a gene. The CDR3 is CASSYRGVPTDTQYF. CDR3 coding DNA: TGTGCCAGCAGTTACCGGGGGGTTCCCACAGATACGCAGTATTTT.

J is TRBJ1-1 and V is TRBV6-1; D gene unclear. The length of the CDR3 is 12 residues. Germline CDR1 reads MNHNS; CDR2 reads SASEGT. Trimming pared 1 base from V and 11 bases from J, leaving 11 bases between. CDR3 DNA: TGTGCCAGCAGTGAAGTTGGTCAGAAGGCTTTCTTT. This gives the protein CASSEVGQKAFF.

V gene TRBV15 combines with J gene TRBJ2-3; 9 bases are a match to TRBD2. Trimming cost V 5 bases and J 2 bases; bases outside gene matches: 11. Germline values: CDR1 LNHNV, CDR2 YYDKDF (reference sequence). The CDR3 covers 17 residues. CDR3 in amino acids: CATSGGTSIPNTDTQYF. In DNA, the CDR3 is TGTGCCACCAGCGGGGGGACTAGCATCCCAAACACAGATACGCAGTATTTT.

This sequence joins TRBV5-1 and TRBJ2-3; maybe TRBD2 (5 bases). Trimming pared 1 base from V and 3 bases from J, leaving 12 bases between. There are 15 residues in the CDR3. Germline V gene sequence: CDR1 SGHRS, CDR2 YFSETQ. CDR3: CASSLLGERTDTQYF. The CDR3 DNA reads as TGCGCCAGCAGCTTGCTGGGAGAGCGGACAGATACGCAGTATTTT.

The chain has TRBV13 and TRBJ2-7, with a possible D match to TRBD2 (5 bases). V was cut by 5 bases and J by 3 bases, with 5 bases left in between. The CDR3 contains 11 residues. Germline assignment: CDR1 PRHDT and CDR2 FYEKMQ (reference sequence). The CDR3 loop is CASSRDYEQYF. The DNA of the CDR3 is TGTGCCAGCAGCCGGGACTACGAGCAGTACTTC.

V is TRBV19 and J is TRBJ1-5; tentative D call: TRBD1 (5 bases). Per germline, CDR1 LNHDA and CDR2 SQIVND (reference sequence). The CDR3 is 15 residues long. Trimming took 4 bases from V and 5 from J, leaving 15 bases between them. CDR3 region: CASSKPGPGDQPQHF. The DNA of the CDR3 is TGTGCCAGTAGTAAGCCCGGGCCGGGGGATCAGCCCCAGCATTTT. Full variable domain (missing parts from reference TRBV19 and TRBJ1-5): DGGITQSPKYLFRKEGQNVTLSCEQNLNHDAMYWYRQDPGQGLRLIYYSQIVNDFQKGDIAEGYSVSREKKESFPLTVTSAQKNPTAFYLCASSKPGPGDQPQHFGDGTRLSIL.

The rearrangement joins TRBV15 to TRBJ2-5; 7 positions match TRBD1. CDR3 length equals 15 residues. V shed 5 bases and J 4 bases; nucleotides not matched to a gene: 10. Germline CDR1 LNHNV, CDR2 YYDKDF (reference sequence). The CDR3 reads CATSGRQGYRETQYF. DNA for the CDR3: TGTGCCACCAGCGGGAGACAGGGATATCGAGAGACCCAGTACTTC.

This sequence joins TRBV7-9 and TRBJ1-1; the D gene is possibly TRBD1 (6 bases). Germline V gene sequence: CDR1 SEHNR, CDR2 FQNEAQ (reference sequence). V was trimmed by 5 bases and J by 1 base, leaving 11 bases between them. The CDR3 spans 14 residues. Here the CDR3 reads CASSPVGANTEAFF. The CDR3, as DNA: TGTGCCAGCAGCCCTGTGGGGGCGAACACTGAAGCTTTCTTT.

The chain recombines TRBV5-1 with TRBJ1-1; tentatively, D is TRBD1 (6 bases). CDR1 is SGHRS and CDR2 is YFSETQ in the germline V gene. The CDR3 extends over 14 amino acids. The germline V and J ends were trimmed by 0 bases and 4 bases, with 10 bases remaining between them. CDR3 sequence (DNA): TGCGCCAGCAGCTTGGGGACAGCCGCCACTGAAGCTTTCTTT. It codes for CASSLGTAATEAFF.

This CDR3 reads CASSYSLTSGEDEQFF. The CDR3 nucleotides are TGTGCCAGCAGTTACTCGCTAACTAGCGGGGAGGATGAGCAGTTCTTC. This chain joins TRBV6-2 or TRBV6-3 and TRBJ2-1; 10 bases line up with TRBD2. Germline-derived CDR1 and CDR2 are MNHEY and SVGEGT. J lost 8 bases, V lost 0 bases, and 7 bases had no gene match. There are 16 residues in the CDR3.

Of note for this clone: Other DNA sequences in this sample translate to the same CDR3. The rearrangement uses TRBV5-1 and TRBJ1-1, with a tentative D call TRBD1 (5 bases). Germline lookup yields CDR1 SGHRS and CDR2 YFSETQ. The V end was cut by 7 bases, the J end by 1 base, with 11 bases between. The CDR3 extends over 13 amino acids. The chain's CDR3 is CASSLDRNTEAFF. The CDR3 coding sequence is TGCGCCAGCTCTCTAGACAGGAACACTGAAGCTTTCTTT. The variable domain in full, with the rest retrieved from reference TRBV5-1 and TRBJ1-1, is KAGVTQTPRYLIKTRGQQVTLSCSPISGHRSVSWYQQTPGQGLQFLFEYFSETQRNKGNFPGRFSGRQFSNSRSEMNVSTLELGDSALYLCASSLDRNTEAFFGQGTRLTVV.

The V call is TRBV18, the J call TRBJ2-7, with TRBD1 matching over 8 bases. The V gene's germline CDR1 is KGHSH and CDR2 LQKENI. The CDR3 is 13 amino acids. Unmatched junction bases numbered 7, after V lost 7 bases and J lost 5 bases. The CDR3 loop is CASYMDRANEQYF. CDR3 DNA: TGTGCCAGCTATATGGACAGGGCCAACGAGCAGTACTTC.

The chain has TRBV3-1 (or the pseudogene TRBV3-2) and TRBJ1-6; unclear D gene. Germline lookup yields CDR1 LGHDT and CDR2 YNNKEL (reference sequence). Deletions cut 10 bases from V and 5 bases from J, with 12 bases between. CDR3 size: 13 residues. CDR3 nucleotide sequence: TGTGCCACACGAGGAGTTGATAATTCACCCCTCCACTTT. As protein: CATRGVDNSPLHF.

The gene calls are TRBV7-2 and TRBJ2-6; unclear D gene. Germline V lookup: CDR1 SGHTA, CDR2 FQGNSA. The CDR3 consists of 14 residues. V shed 7 bases and J shed 2 bases, with 9 bases lying between them. The CDR3 nucleotides are TGTGCCAGCACCCCAGTGACTGGGGCCAACGTCCTGACTTTC. Encoded protein: CASTPVTGANVLTF. Full variable domain (missing parts from reference TRBV7-2 and TRBJ2-6): GAGVSQSPSNKVTEKGKDVELRCDPISGHTALYWYRQSLGQGLEFLIYFQGNSAPDKSGLPSDRFSAERTGGSVSTLTIQRTQQEDSAVYLCASTPVTGANVLTFGAGSRLTVL.

The chain is built from TRBV7-3 and TRBJ2-1; 9 bases are a match to TRBD1. The CDR3 runs 14 residues. Germline assignment: CDR1 SGHTA and CDR2 FQGTGA. Trimming removed 5 bases from V and 7 bases from J; junction bases left unmatched: 6. CDR3 coding DNA: TGTGCCAGCAGCCCCCCGGGACAGGGAAATGAGCAGTTCTTC. The encoded protein is CASSPPGQGNEQFF.

The chain carries TRBV2 and TRBJ2-7, with 8 nucleotides matching TRBD1. Losses at the gene ends were 7 bases for V and 0 bases for J; bases not matched to a gene: 5. The CDR3 totals 14 residues. Germline CDR1 is SNHLY and CDR2 is FYNNEI. The DNA of the CDR3 is TGTGCCAGCACCCGGGACAGGAGCTCCTACGAGCAGTACTTC. It specifies CASTRDRSSYEQYF.

This clone was seen more than once but under ten times. The chain couples TRBV2 to TRBJ1-6, with D possibly TRBD1 on 5 matching bases. CDR3 size: 15 residues. V lost 5 bases and J lost 3, with 11 bases in between. Germline CDR1 and CDR2: SNHLY and FYNNEI. DNA for the CDR3: TGTGCCAGCAGTTGGACGACAGTCTATAATTCACCCCTCCACTTT. Amino acid sequence: CASSWTTVYNSPLHF.

This rearrangement joins TRBV6-2 or TRBV6-3 to TRBJ2-5, with D perhaps matching TRBD2 (6 bases). The CDR3 runs 16 residues. Germline CDR1 is MNHEY and CDR2 is SVGEGT. V was trimmed by 2 bases and J by 0 bases, leaving 13 bases between them. CDR3 residues: CASSYGDGGDQETQYF. CDR3 sequence (DNA): TGTGCCAGCAGTTACGGAGATGGCGGGGACCAAGAGACCCAGTACTTC.

This rearrangement joins TRBV28 to TRBJ1-5, with 8 bases that match TRBD1. This CDR3 spans 13 amino acids. The V gene end was trimmed by 6 bases and the J gene end by 16 bases; junction bases not matched to a gene: 14. The germline CDR1 and CDR2 sequences are MDHEN and SYDVKM. The CDR3 DNA follows: TGTGCCAGCAGAACGCTCCTAGGACAGGGTGGACATTTT. Amino acid sequence: CASRTLLGQGGHF. Using reference TRBV28 and TRBJ1-5 for the parts outside the CDR3, the full variable domain is DVKVTQSSRYLVKRTGEKVFLECVQDMDHENMFWYRQDPGLGLRLIYFSYDVKMKEKGDIPEGYSVSREKKERFSLILESASTNQTSMYLCASRTLLGQGGHFGDGTRLSIL.